The entry below describes one TCR beta chain. Its antigen remains unknown. Germline V gives CDR1 SQVTM, CDR2 ANQGSEA. This CDR3 is built from 13 residues. The ends were cut back, 4 bases at V and 0 bases at J, with 10 bases in the middle. This specimen belongs to a study of cytomegalovirus exposure and HLA in healthy donors. On the study more broadly: Later, an analysis reported that the 95 to 150 validation repertoires had used the same platform as the approximately 680 first-cohort repertoires.

The study, taken as a whole, reports: Through in vitro validation, three CMV-associated chains were shown to be specific for CMV antigens. One later analysis, an examination of the 90 to 150 validation repertoires, found that first-cohort TCR clusters tended to co-occur in them. The study listed 150 to 200 cytomegalovirus-associated TCR beta chains.

The table came from immunoSEQ multiplex PCR; TCRdb's copy has only in-frame clones and leaves some out. Of about 140,000 clones listed, roughly 87% were seen once; the top ten hold less than 5.5%. The origin of this receptor is a man younger than 35 in good health and CMV-seropositive. Sequences were obtained from PBMCs. The chain joins TRBV29-1 to TRBJ2-7; weak D call: TRBD1 (6 bases). The CDR3 bases are TGCAGCGTTGCTGGGGGCAGCTCCTACGAGCAGTACTTC. It yields the protein CSVAGGSSYEQYF.